This note documents a single TCR beta chain sequence. Trimming removed 4 bases from V and 3 bases from J, with 15 bases in between. The CDR3 contains 16 residues. Germline assignment: CDR1 SNHLY and CDR2 FYNNEI. These data are taken from a study of blood T cell repertoires in COVID-19. Study-level information: Some COVID-19 samples were acute and others convalescent; all came from the United States, Italy and Spain. PBMCs, B-cell-depleted T cells, or T cells provided the cDNA or gDNA that made up the material.

In the authors' workflow: For nucleated cells, counts were estimated from reference gene primer amplification. Produced via immunoSEQ multiplex PCR; TCRdb's table is partial and in-frame only. V, J and clone size are those of that table, while D and trimming were read from the DNA. This table has over 200,000 clones, approximately 83% appearing once. Sequencing input: peripheral blood. The TCR originated in a man aged 45-65 years with active or convalescent COVID-19. V usage is TRBV2 and J usage is TRBJ1-4, with D possibly matching TRBD1 (5 bases). The CDR3 sequence: CASSVRLGASNEKLFF. CDR3 bases: TGTGCCAGCAGTGTAAGGTTAGGGGCTTCTAATGAAAAACTGTTTTTT.